The entry below describes one T cell receptor beta chain. Its antigen is not known. The CDR3 has 12 residues. The V and J ends lost 2 bases and 5 bases respectively, with 6 bases between them. CDR1 and CDR2 from the germline V gene are SGHTA and FQGNSA. The table came from immunoSEQ multiplex PCR; TCRdb's copy has only in-frame clones and leaves some out. The table has about 68,000 clones, 88% seen once. The record originates from a study of T cell responses to AZD1222 COVID-19 vaccine. Study results and limitations: Spike-specific TCR repertoires showed rising breadth and depth after two AZD1222 doses. Baseline seropositivity occurred in only a handful of AZD1222 recipients.

The sequenced sample was peripheral blood, obtained on day 0 of AZD1222 vaccination. V and J are TRBV7-2 and TRBJ1-2, with D unresolved. This clonotype was sampled from an adult in good health. CDR3 sequence (DNA): TGTGCCAGCAGCTTATCGGGTTATGGCTACACCTTC. Its translation: CASSLSGYGYTF.